This passage covers 31 T cell receptor beta chains from one sample sequenced in a study of T-cell memory formation after mild COVID-19. From the 5' RACE reads, TCRdb called clonotypes with MiXCR, one entry per CDR3 protein. In the table there are roughly 200,000 distinct CDR3 sequences, around 16% of which are singletons. Input material: PBMCs or a T cell subset sorted from them (not recorded which). These receptors were taken from an adult woman who had mild COVID-19 (a few samples of this study predate the infection). Cell type and time point are not known.

This rearrangement joins TRBV6-1 to TRBJ1-2; D gene ambiguous. The germline V and J ends were trimmed by 0 bases and 4 bases, with 15 bases remaining between them. Per germline, CDR1 MNHNS and CDR2 SASEGT. This CDR3 has 16 amino acids. CDR3: CASSEAGIVSVYGYTF. CDR3 sequence (DNA): TGTGCCAGCAGTGAAGCGGGGATCGTTAGTGTCTATGGCTACACCTTC.

This clonotype came up a few times. V is TRBV18 and J is TRBJ1-1; tentatively, D is TRBD1 (5 bases). CDR3 length equals 12 residues. Between the trimmed V and J ends, which lost 2 bases and 7 bases, there was a span of 8 bases. Germline values: CDR1 KGHSH, CDR2 LQKENI. The CDR3 protein is CASSPRTSEAFF. In nucleotides, the CDR3 is TGTGCCAGCTCACCAAGGACAAGTGAAGCTTTCTTT. The full variable domain, its missing parts supplied by reference TRBV18 and TRBJ1-1, is NAGVMQNPRHLVRRRGQEARLRCSPMKGHSHVYWYRQLPEEGLKFMVYLQKENIIDESGMPKERFSAEFPKEGPSILRIQQVVRGDSAAYFCASSPRTSEAFFGQGTRLTVV.

The table lists this clonotype with many counts. The CDR3 DNA reads as TGTGCCAGCAGCCCCGCGGGGGCAGACACCGGGGAGCTGTTTTTT. The encoded protein is CASSPAGADTGELFF. The rearrangement uses TRBV3-1 and TRBJ2-2; a possible D gene is TRBD2 (7 bases). Deletions cut 4 bases from V and 3 bases from J, with 12 bases between. Germline CDR1 and CDR2: LGHDT and YNNKEL (reference sequence). This CDR3 region has 15 residues.

This chain joins TRBV5-5 and TRBJ1-5, with a possible D match to TRBD1 (6 bases). This CDR3 spans 15 amino acids. CDR1 is SGHKS and CDR2 is YYEKEE in the germline V gene (reference sequence). V lost 0 bases and J lost 3, with 10 bases in between. CDR3 sequence (DNA): TGTGCCAGCAGCTTGGAACAGGGTGCCAATCAGCCCCAGCATTTT. It is translated as CASSLEQGANQPQHF.

The chain uses TRBV18 and TRBJ1-3; D gene unclear. With 6 bases removed from V and 0 bases from J, the gap between germline ends came to 15 bases. The CDR3 contains 16 residues. CDR1 is KGHSH, CDR2 LQKENI, per germline. The CDR3 spells CASSYAAPSSGNTIYF. CDR3 sequence (DNA): TGTGCCAGCTCGTACGCGGCACCCAGCTCTGGAAACACCATATATTTT.

The chain has TRBV4-1 and TRBJ2-7; D is possibly TRBD1 (7 bases). The CDR3 is made up of 16 amino acids. Trimming cost V 5 bases and J 2 bases, with 19 bases left between them. Per germline, CDR1 MGHRA and CDR2 YSYEKL. The CDR3 here is CASSNVGRDRTYEQYF. The CDR3 region has the DNA TGCGCCAGCAGCAACGTGGGGCGGGACAGAACCTACGAGCAGTACTTC.

V and J are TRBV29-1 and TRBJ2-3; 9 nucleotides align to TRBD1. V lost 5 bases, J lost 3 bases, and 6 bases stayed unmatched. This CDR3 has 14 amino acids. Germline V CDR1 and CDR2: SQVTM, ANQGSEA. The CDR3 bases are TGCAGCGTTACCCGCGGACAGGGGACAGATACGCAGTATTTT. Protein sequence: CSVTRGQGTDTQYF.

A few counts support this clonotype. The chain recombines TRBV25-1 with TRBJ2-1; 8 nucleotides agree with TRBD1. The germline V gene encodes CDR1 MGHDK and CDR2 SYGVNS. Germline trimming cut 7 bases from V and 6 bases from J; bases unmatched to any gene: 17. The CDR3 spans 17 residues. This CDR3 reads CASTPPMAGGFFNEQFF. The DNA for the CDR3 is TGTGCCAGCACCCCCCCCATGGCAGGGGGCTTTTTCAATGAGCAGTTCTTC.

The chain couples TRBV4-1 to TRBJ1-1, with 8 bases fitting TRBD1. After removal of 0 bases from V and 7 bases from J, the junction contained 10 bases not matched to a gene. Germline V gene sequence: CDR1 MGHRA, CDR2 YSYEKL. This CDR3 contains 16 residues. The CDR3 sequence is CASSQDLWTGTGEAFF. CDR3 nucleotide sequence: TGCGCCAGCAGCCAAGATCTCTGGACAGGGACAGGTGAAGCTTTCTTT.

This clonotype was detected a few times. V usage is TRBV15 and J usage is TRBJ1-1; D unclear. CDR1 LNHNV and CDR2 YYDKDF come from the germline V gene (reference sequence). V was shortened by 3 bases and J by 0 bases, with 17 bases between the two germline ends. The CDR3 is made up of 17 amino acids. The CDR3 sequence is CATSSGGVRSMNTEAFF. The CDR3 DNA sequence: TGTGCCACCAGCAGCGGCGGGGTACGGTCAATGAACACTGAAGCTTTCTTT.

The rearrangement uses TRBV12-3 or TRBV12-4 and TRBJ2-7, with TRBD1 identical over 9 bases. The CDR3 is 13 amino acids. V shed 6 bases and J 5 bases; nucleotides not matched to a gene: 5. The DNA for the CDR3 is TGTGCCAGCAGACGGACAGGGGTCAACGAGCAGTACTTC. The encoded protein is CASRRTGVNEQYF.

The chain recombines TRBV12-3 or TRBV12-4 with TRBJ1-1; D may be TRBD1 (6 bases). Trimming removed 3 bases from V and 6 bases from J, with 14 bases in between. The CDR3 is 14 residues long. CDR3 sequence reads: CASSFGQRGAEAFF. DNA for the CDR3: TGTGCCAGCAGTTTCGGACAGCGGGGCGCTGAAGCTTTCTTT.

This clonotype was detected only a few times. In DNA, the CDR3 is TGTGCCATCAGTGAATTTACAGGGGGCCCCACTGAAGCTTTCTTT. The encoded protein is CAISEFTGGPTEAFF. This sequence joins TRBV10-3 and TRBJ1-1; 9 nucleotides align to TRBD1. The V segment lost 3 bases and the J segment 4 bases; nucleotides outside the gene matches: 6. The CDR3 length is 15 residues. Looked up from germline, CDR1 is ENHRY and CDR2 is SYGVKD.

This rearrangement joins TRBV2 to TRBJ1-1; D is uncertain. CDR3 length equals 13 residues. Trimming removed 3 bases from V and 1 base from J, with 6 bases in between. Germline V gives CDR1 SNHLY, CDR2 FYNNEI. The CDR3 bases are TGTGCCAGCAGTGATCTGGAGAACACTGAAGCTTTCTTT. Translated: CASSDLENTEAFF.

In this sample, this clonotype turned up a few times. V usage is TRBV6-1 and J usage is TRBJ2-3; 8 bases line up with TRBD1. Germline V gives CDR1 MNHNS, CDR2 SASEGT. This CDR3 region has 16 residues. The V and J ends lost 5 bases and 3 bases, in that order; junction bases with no gene match: 10. The CDR3 coding sequence is TGTGCCAGCAGTCCTCAGACAGGGGCTATTACAGATACGCAGTATTTT. Protein: CASSPQTGAITDTQYF.

The chain employs TRBV20-1 and TRBJ1-1; D unclear. The germline gives CDR1 DFQATT, CDR2 SNEGSKA (reference sequence). The ends were cut back, 4 bases at V and 1 base at J, with 13 bases in the middle. The CDR3 is 14 amino acids. In DNA form, the CDR3 reads TGCAGTGCTAAACGGGTCCTGGGGAACACTGAAGCTTTCTTT. Its protein is CSAKRVLGNTEAFF.

The gene calls are TRBV7-9 and TRBJ2-1, with D tentatively TRBD2 (6 bases). Germline values: CDR1 SEHNR, CDR2 FQNEAQ (reference sequence). V lost 5 bases, J lost 2 bases, and 19 bases lay in between. The length of the CDR3 is 17 residues. The CDR3 loop is CASSPRGASRPYNEQFF. In DNA, the CDR3 is TGTGCCAGCAGCCCACGCGGGGCTAGCCGGCCCTACAATGAGCAGTTCTTC.

This clonotype was seen repeatedly, ten times or more. V usage is TRBV12-3 or TRBV12-4 and J usage is TRBJ1-5, with no clear D. V shed 5 bases and J shed 9 bases, with 17 bases lying between them. The CDR3 runs 14 residues. CDR3 loop: CASSLSGDQGPQHF. Written as DNA, the CDR3 is TGTGCCAGCAGTCTCTCAGGCGACCAAGGGCCCCAGCATTTT.

The gene calls are TRBV6-2 or TRBV6-3 and TRBJ2-7, with TRBD2 identical over 9 bases. Germline assignment: CDR1 MNHEY and CDR2 SVGEGT. The CDR3 is made up of 17 amino acids. The ends lost 4 bases at V and 0 bases at J; junction bases unmatched: 10. CDR3 sequence (DNA): TGTGCCAGCAGTTTCTCAGTAGCGGGGGTTAGCTCCTACGAGCAGTACTTC. Amino acids: CASSFSVAGVSSYEQYF.

The chain recombines TRBV7-8 with TRBJ2-7; no definite D call. CDR1 SGHVS and CDR2 FQNEAQ come from the germline V gene. This CDR3 has 16 amino acids. V shed 1 base and J shed 0 bases, with 13 bases lying between them. The CDR3 DNA sequence: TGTGCCAGCAGCTTAGTAGGTGGGCCTTCCTCCTACGAGCAGTACTTC. Residues: CASSLVGGPSSYEQYF.

This clonotype was detected only a few times. The genes are TRBV11-2 and TRBJ2-2; 8 nucleotides line up with TRBD2. Germline lookup yields CDR1 SGHAT and CDR2 FQNNGV. V shed 2 bases, J shed 0 bases, and the junction held 5 bases outside the gene matches. The CDR3 spans 17 residues. DNA for the CDR3: TGTGCCAGCAGCTTAACGGGAGCGGGGGCGAACACCGGGGAGCTGTTTTTT. It yields the protein CASSLTGAGANTGELFF.

This clonotype showed up many times. J is TRBJ2-7 and V is TRBV19; weak D call: TRBD1 (6 bases). With 2 bases removed from V and 4 bases from J, the gap between germline ends came to 12 bases. CDR1 LNHDA and CDR2 SQIVND come from the germline V gene (reference sequence). This CDR3 comprises 14 residues. CDR3: CASSILPGEYEQYF. CDR3 DNA: TGTGCCAGTAGTATATTGCCAGGGGAATACGAGCAGTACTTC.

This clonotype was picked up a small number of times. The J gene is TRBJ2-3, the V gene TRBV9, with D possibly matching TRBD2 (5 bases). CDR3 length: 15 amino acids. Germline V gene data show CDR1 as SGDLS and CDR2 as YYNGEE. V gave up 3 bases and J gave up 2 bases, with 13 bases separating them. CDR3 residues: CASSDGLANTDTQYF. CDR3 sequence (DNA): TGTGCCAGCAGCGATGGACTGGCCAACACAGATACGCAGTATTTT. The full variable domain, with the rest looked up from reference TRBV9 and TRBJ2-3, is DSGVTQTPKHLITATGQRVTLRCSPRSGDLSVYWYQQSLDQGLQFLIQYYNGEERAKGNILERFSAQQFPDLHSELNLSSLELGDSALYFCASSDGLANTDTQYFGPGTRLTVL.

The table lists this clonotype with a few counts. V and J are TRBV15 and TRBJ1-5; D uncertain. Trimming pared 0 bases from V and 5 bases from J, leaving 2 bases between. The CDR3 is 12 amino acids. Germline loops: CDR1 LNHNV, CDR2 YYDKDF (reference sequence). DNA of the CDR3: TGTGCCACCAGCAGAGATGATCAGCCCCAGCATTTT. Translation: CATSRDDQPQHF.

The chain recombines TRBV3-1 with TRBJ2-3, with D maybe TRBD1 (5 bases). V lost 8 bases and J 2 bases, leaving 14 bases between the germline ends. The CDR3 spans 14 residues. From germline, CDR1 is LGHDT and CDR2 YNNKEL (reference sequence). CDR3 coding DNA: TGTGCCAGCGGGGAAGGGGAATACACAGATACGCAGTATTTT. Its protein is CASGEGEYTDTQYF.

The V gene is TRBV11-2, the J gene TRBJ2-3; 9 bases fit TRBD1. This CDR3 is 17 amino acids long. The J segment lost 2 bases and the V segment lost 5 bases, leaving 11 bases of the junction unmatched. Looked up from germline, CDR1 is SGHAT and CDR2 is FQNNGV. CDR3 amino acids: CASSAYKGQGTTDTQYF. CDR3 DNA: TGTGCCAGCAGCGCCTACAAGGGACAGGGCACCACAGATACGCAGTATTTT. The complete variable domain, with remaining parts taken from reference TRBV11-2 and TRBJ2-3, reads EAGVAQSPRYKIIEKRQSVAFWCNPISGHATLYWYQQILGQGPKLLIQFQNNGVVDDSQLPKDRFSAERLKGVDSTLKIQPAKLEDSAVYLCASSAYKGQGTTDTQYFGPGTRLTVL.

This clonotype was seen a few times. The chain recombines TRBV15 with TRBJ1-5; D call uncertain. This CDR3 is 15 amino acids long. The germline V gene has CDR1 LNHNV and CDR2 YYDKDF (reference sequence). The V gene lost 0 bases and the J gene lost 1 base, with 7 bases spanning the gap. CDR3 region: CATSRDPGSNQPQHF. The CDR3 coding sequence is TGTGCCACCAGCAGAGATCCGGGAAGCAATCAGCCCCAGCATTTT.

This clonotype was recorded many times. The chain couples TRBV12-3 or TRBV12-4 to TRBJ2-3; D might be TRBD1 or TRBD2, each matching 5 bases. CDR3 size: 16 residues. V lost 5 bases and J 1 base, leaving 16 bases between the germline ends. CDR3 DNA sequence: TGTGCCAGCAGTGGATACTTGAGGGGTCGCACAGATACGCAGTATTTT. Residues: CASSGYLRGRTDTQYF.

The J gene is TRBJ1-4, the V gene TRBV7-9; D perhaps matches TRBD1 (6 bases). The ends were cut back, 5 bases at V and 3 bases at J, with 19 bases in the middle. The CDR3 covers 17 residues. The germline V gene encodes CDR1 SEHNR and CDR2 FQNEAQ (reference sequence). The DNA of the CDR3 is TGTGCCAGCAGCGAACATGCACAGGGTCTAGCTAATGAAAAACTGTTTTTT. This translates into CASSEHAQGLANEKLFF.

Many counts were recorded for this clonotype. The CDR3 DNA follows: TGCAGTGCCCCGAAAGAGGGAGAGCAGTACTTC. It encodes CSAPKEGEQYF. The chain uses TRBV20-1 and TRBJ2-7; TRBD2 is a possible D gene (5 bases). The CDR3 has 11 amino acids. Germline V gene data show CDR1 as DFQATT and CDR2 as SNEGSKA (reference sequence). Trimming cost V 6 bases and J 7 bases, with 13 bases left between them.

This rearrangement joins TRBV6-2 or TRBV6-3 to TRBJ2-3, with unresolved D. Per the germline V gene, CDR1 is MNHEY and CDR2 is SVGEGT. The CDR3 totals 14 residues. V gave up 8 bases and J gave up 2 bases, with 14 bases separating them. The CDR3 nucleotides read TGTGCCAGCCGAATGACGGGTATCACAGATACGCAGTATTTT. Translation gives CASRMTGITDTQYF.